The sequence of this TCR beta chain was determined in a study of shared clonotypes between healthy human individuals. Study results and limitations: Across several donors, naive CD4 shared 4.5% to 6%, naive CD8 over 3%, memory CD4 roughly 2.4%, memory CD8 0.4% to 0.5%. Sequencing depth was expected to influence donor clonotype sharing. Against clonotypes common to all four donors, non-shared ones had lower generation probabilities.

Assay: immunoSEQ multiplex PCR; the TCRdb copy retains only in-frame clones and omits some. The repertoire has more than 2 million clones, about 95% of them found once; the top ten carry 0.1% to 0.15%. The CDR3 length is 14 residues. Per germline, CDR1 GTSNPN and CDR2 SVGIG (reference sequence). V was trimmed by 3 bases and J by 0 bases, leaving 8 bases between them. The investigators split CD4+ cells into a CD45RA+ naive subset and a CD45RA-negative memory subset. In regard to this clone: Its antigen is undetermined. The sample carries other DNA sequences with the same CDR3.

Sequencing was done on a sample of naive CD4+ T cells sorted from blood. As to subset: CD45RA+ positively selected. The rearrangement links TRBV30 to TRBJ2-2; tentatively, D is TRBD2 (5 bases). The receptor's source is a young man in good health. The CDR3 spells CAWRGLANTGELFF. DNA for the CDR3: TGTGCCTGGAGAGGACTCGCGAACACCGGGGAGCTGTTTTTT.